This T cell receptor beta chain originates from a study of cytomegalovirus exposure and HLA in healthy donors. V was shortened by 1 base and J by 7 bases, with 19 bases between the two germline ends. This CDR3 is 16 amino acids long. Germline-derived CDR1 and CDR2 are SNHLY and FYNNEI. PCR primers comprised 60 Vbeta and 13 Jbeta primers. The method was immunoSEQ multiplex PCR; TCRdb's version includes in-frame clones alone and lacks a portion of them. The sample shows some 200,000 clones, 78% of them seen only once. The gene calls are TRBV2 and TRBJ1-2; tentatively, D is TRBD1 (5 bases). This clonotype originated in a female donor in good health and CMV-seronegative. Sequencing was carried out using PBMCs. DNA of the CDR3: TGTGCCAGCAGTGAAGTGCGCCGGCAGGGTACCGCTGGCTACACCTTC. Amino acid sequence: CASSEVRRQGTAGYTF.